Listed below are T cell receptor beta chains from one sample, sequenced in a study of response to subunit inactivated influenza vaccine. TCRdb recomputed calls from the RT-PCR reads with MiXCR, one row per CDR3 protein. The table has 500,000 or so distinct CDR3 sequences, approximately 16% seen once; the top ten hold less than 4%. Sequenced here: CD4+ T cells sorted from PBMCs, sampled roughly 24 months after vaccination. The receptors were gathered from a man aged 50 to 69 who received an inactivated influenza vaccine. The CDR3 runs from the conserved cysteine through the conserved F or W. Each record gives: clone size, D gene, V gene, J gene, CDR3 protein, CDR3 DNA. D genes are given only for firm matches. Expanded clones get a size class; other rows say once, few or many, or leave the size out.

>few|TRBD2|TRBV5-1|TRBJ2-1
CASSLVVSGSYNEQFF
TGCGCCAGCAGCTTGGTGGTTAGCGGGAGTTACAATGAGCAGTTCTTC
>NA|TRBD2|TRBV25-1|TRBJ2-3
CASSESIGAERGGADTQYF
TGTGCCAGCAGTGAAAGCATCGGAGCCGAGCGGGGAGGGGCAGATACGCAGTATTTT
>few|NA|TRBV7-3|TRBJ1-1
CASSPSTNTEAFF
TGTGCCAGCAGCCCTTCGACGAACACTGAAGCTTTCTTT
>NA|TRBD1|TRBV15|TRBJ2-7
CATGSTGTVQSEQYF
TGTGCCACCGGATCAACCGGGACAGTCCAGAGCGAGCAGTACTTC
>few|TRBD1|TRBV12-3/TRBV12-4|TRBJ2-1
CASSRDRGEQFF
TGTGCCAGCAGCCGAGACAGGGGTGAGCAGTTCTTC
>NA|TRBD1|TRBV6-2/TRBV6-3|TRBJ2-6
CASRQRGTGLSGANVLTF
TGTGCCAGCAGACAACGTGGGACAGGGCTCTCTGGGGCCAACGTCCTGACTTTC
>NA|NA|TRBV4-3|TRBJ1-2
CASSHPMTGPNGYTF
TGCGCCAGCAGCCACCCGATGACCGGCCCTAATGGCTACACCTTC
>many|TRBD2|TRBV12-3/TRBV12-4|TRBJ2-5
CASRGLAVETQYF
TGTGCCAGCAGAGGACTAGCAGTAGAGACCCAGTACTTC
>many|TRBD1|TRBV5-1|TRBJ1-1
CASSAGTGIYTEAFF
TGCGCCAGCAGCGCCGGGACAGGAATATACACTGAAGCTTTCTTT
>NA|NA|TRBV5-1|TRBJ2-5
CASSPVVPQETQYF
TGCGCCAGCAGCCCAGTTGTACCACAAGAGACCCAGTACTTC
>many|TRBD1|TRBV29-1|TRBJ2-1
CSVAMGQDSYNEQFF
TGCAGCGTGGCCATGGGACAGGACTCCTACAATGAGCAGTTCTTC
>NA|NA|TRBV19|TRBJ2-1
CASSMGQGTNGEQFF
TGTGCCAGTAGTATGGGGCAGGGGACTAATGGTGAGCAGTTCTTC
>many|TRBD2|TRBV12-3/TRBV12-4|TRBJ2-3
CASSVYSGGATDTQYF
TGTGCCAGCAGTGTCTATAGCGGGGGGGCCACAGATACGCAGTATTTT
>NA|NA|TRBV15|TRBJ2-1
CATSPTRNNEQFF
TGTGCCACCAGCCCCACCAGGAACAATGAGCAGTTCTTC
>few|NA|TRBV20-1|TRBJ1-6
CSARRGDNYNSPLHF
TGCAGTGCTAGGCGCGGGGACAACTATAATTCACCCCTCCACTTT